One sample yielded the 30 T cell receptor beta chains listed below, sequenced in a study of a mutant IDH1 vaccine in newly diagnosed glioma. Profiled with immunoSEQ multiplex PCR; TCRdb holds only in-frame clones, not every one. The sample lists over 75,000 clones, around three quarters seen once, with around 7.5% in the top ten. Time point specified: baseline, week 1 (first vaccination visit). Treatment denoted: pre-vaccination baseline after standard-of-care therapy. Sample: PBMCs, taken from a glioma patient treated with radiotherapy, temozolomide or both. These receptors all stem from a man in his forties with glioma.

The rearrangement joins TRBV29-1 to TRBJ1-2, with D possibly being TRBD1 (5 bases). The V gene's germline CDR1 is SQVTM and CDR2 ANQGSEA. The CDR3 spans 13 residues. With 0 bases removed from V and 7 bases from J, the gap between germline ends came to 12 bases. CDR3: CSVEEDFRAGYTF. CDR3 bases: TGCAGCGTTGAAGAGGATTTCAGGGCTGGCTACACCTTC.

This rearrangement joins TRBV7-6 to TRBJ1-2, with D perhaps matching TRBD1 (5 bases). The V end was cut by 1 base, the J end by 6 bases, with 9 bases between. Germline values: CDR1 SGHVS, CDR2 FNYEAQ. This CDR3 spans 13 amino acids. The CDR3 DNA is TGTGCCAGCAGCTTAGTGGCAGGGAATGGCTACACCTTC. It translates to CASSLVAGNGYTF.

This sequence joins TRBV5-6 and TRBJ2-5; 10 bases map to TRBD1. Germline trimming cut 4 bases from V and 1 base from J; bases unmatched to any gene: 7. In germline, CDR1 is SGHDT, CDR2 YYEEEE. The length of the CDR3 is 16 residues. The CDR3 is CASSNRDRGFQETQYF. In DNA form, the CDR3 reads TGTGCCAGCAGCAACCGGGACAGGGGCTTCCAAGAGACCCAGTACTTC.

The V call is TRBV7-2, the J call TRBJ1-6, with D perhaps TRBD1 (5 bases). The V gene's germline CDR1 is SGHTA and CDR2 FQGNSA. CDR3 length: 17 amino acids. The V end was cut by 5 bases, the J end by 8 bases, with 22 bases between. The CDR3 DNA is TGTGCCAGCAGCCTGGGGGTGAGAATGGGGACCTATTCACCCCTCCACTTT. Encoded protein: CASSLGVRMGTYSPLHF.

The CDR3 bases are TGTGCCAGCAGCCGGGGGGCCGGACCAACAGAGCAGTACTTC. Residues: CASSRGAGPTEQYF. The chain couples TRBV7-8 to TRBJ2-7; TRBD2 is a possible D gene (7 bases). CDR3 length: 14 residues. V lost 5 bases to trimming and J lost 7 bases, with 18 bases between them. Germline V gives CDR1 SGHVS, CDR2 FQNEAQ.

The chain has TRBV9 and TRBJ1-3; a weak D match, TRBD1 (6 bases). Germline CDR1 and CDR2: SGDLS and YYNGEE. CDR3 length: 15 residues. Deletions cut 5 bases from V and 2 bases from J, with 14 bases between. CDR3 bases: TGTGCCAGCAGTGATACAGGGAAGACTGGAAACACCATATATTTT. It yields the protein CASSDTGKTGNTIYF.

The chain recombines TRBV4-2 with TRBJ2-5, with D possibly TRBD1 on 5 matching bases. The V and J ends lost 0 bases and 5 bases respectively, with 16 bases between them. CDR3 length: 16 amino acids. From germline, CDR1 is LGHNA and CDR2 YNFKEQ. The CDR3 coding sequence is TGTGCCAGCAGCCAAGAGGGTCGCTGGGGCTGGGAGACCCAGTACTTC. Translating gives CASSQEGRWGWETQYF.

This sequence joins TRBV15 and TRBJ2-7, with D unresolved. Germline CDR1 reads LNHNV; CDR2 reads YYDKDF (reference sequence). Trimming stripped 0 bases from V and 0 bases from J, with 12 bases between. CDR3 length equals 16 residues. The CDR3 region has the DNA TGTGCCACCAGCAGAGACTTGAAGGTGACCTCCTACGAGCAGTACTTC. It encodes CATSRDLKVTSYEQYF.

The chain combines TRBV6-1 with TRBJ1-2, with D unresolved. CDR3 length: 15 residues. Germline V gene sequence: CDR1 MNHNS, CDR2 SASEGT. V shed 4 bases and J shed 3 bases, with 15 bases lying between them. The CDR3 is CASSGRTAGYYGYTF. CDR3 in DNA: TGTGCCAGCAGTGGACGTACTGCGGGCTACTATGGCTACACCTTC.

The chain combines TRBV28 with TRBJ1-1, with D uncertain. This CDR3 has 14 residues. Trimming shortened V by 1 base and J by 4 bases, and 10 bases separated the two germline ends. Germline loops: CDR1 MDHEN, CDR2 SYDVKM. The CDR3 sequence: CASSLYQAGTEAFF. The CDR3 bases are TGTGCCAGCAGTTTATATCAGGCGGGCACTGAAGCTTTCTTT.

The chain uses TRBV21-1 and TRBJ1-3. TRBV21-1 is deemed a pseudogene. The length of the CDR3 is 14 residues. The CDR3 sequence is CASSKGVLGNTIYF. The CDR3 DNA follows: TGTGCCAGCAGCAAAGGGGTTCTTGGAAACACCATATATTTT.

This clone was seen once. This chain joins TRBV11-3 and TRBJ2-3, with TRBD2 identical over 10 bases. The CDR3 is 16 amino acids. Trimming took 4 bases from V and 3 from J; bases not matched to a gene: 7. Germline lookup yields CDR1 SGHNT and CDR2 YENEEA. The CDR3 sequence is CASSSRLAGETDTQYF. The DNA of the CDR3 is TGTGCCAGCAGCTCTAGACTAGCGGGCGAGACAGATACGCAGTATTTT. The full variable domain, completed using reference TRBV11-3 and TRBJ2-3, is EAGVVQSPRYKIIEKKQPVAFWCNPISGHNTLYWYLQNLGQGPELLIRYENEEAVDDSQLPKDRFSAERLKGVDSTLKIQPAELGDSAVYLCASSSRLAGETDTQYFGPGTRLTVL.

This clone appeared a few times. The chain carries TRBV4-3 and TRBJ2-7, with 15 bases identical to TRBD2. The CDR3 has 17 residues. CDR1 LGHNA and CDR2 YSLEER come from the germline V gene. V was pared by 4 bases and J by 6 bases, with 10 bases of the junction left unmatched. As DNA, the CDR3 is TGCGCCAGCAGCCCACTACTCGGACTAGCGGGAGGGGCCGAGCAGTACTTC. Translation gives CASSPLLGLAGGAEQYF.

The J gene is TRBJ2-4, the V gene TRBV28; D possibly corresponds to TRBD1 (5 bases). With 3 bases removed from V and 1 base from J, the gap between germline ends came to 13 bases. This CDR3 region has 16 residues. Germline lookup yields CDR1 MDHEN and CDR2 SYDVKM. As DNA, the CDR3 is TGTGCCAGCAGTTTGAAACCCCCAGGGGCCAAAAACATTCAGTACTTC. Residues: CASSLKPPGAKNIQYF.

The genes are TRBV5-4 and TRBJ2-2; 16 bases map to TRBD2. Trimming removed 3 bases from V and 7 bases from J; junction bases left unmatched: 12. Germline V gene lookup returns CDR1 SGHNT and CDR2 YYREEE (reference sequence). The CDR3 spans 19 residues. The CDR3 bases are TGTGCCAGCAGCTCAAAATCCGGGACTAGCGGGGGGGCTGTCGGGGAGCTGTTTTTT. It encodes CASSSKSGTSGGAVGELFF.

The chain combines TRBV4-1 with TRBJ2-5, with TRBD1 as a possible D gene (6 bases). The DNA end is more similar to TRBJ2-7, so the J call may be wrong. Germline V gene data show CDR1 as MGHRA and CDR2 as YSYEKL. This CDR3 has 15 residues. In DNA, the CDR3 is TGCGCCAGCAGCCAAGTGGAGACAGGTGCATACGAGCAGTACTTC. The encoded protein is CASSQVETGAYEQYF.

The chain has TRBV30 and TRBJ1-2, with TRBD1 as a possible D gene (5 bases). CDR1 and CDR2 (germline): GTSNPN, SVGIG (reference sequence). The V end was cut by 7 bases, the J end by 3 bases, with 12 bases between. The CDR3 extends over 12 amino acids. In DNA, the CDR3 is TGTGCCTATGTGGGACGGTACTATGGCTACACCTTC. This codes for CAYVGRYYGYTF.

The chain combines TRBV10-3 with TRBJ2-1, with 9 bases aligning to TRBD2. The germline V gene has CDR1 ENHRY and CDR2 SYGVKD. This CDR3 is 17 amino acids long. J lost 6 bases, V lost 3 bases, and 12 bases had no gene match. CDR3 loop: CAISDPRGLALVNEQFF. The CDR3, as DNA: TGTGCCATCAGTGATCCCCGCGGACTAGCGTTAGTCAATGAGCAGTTCTTC.

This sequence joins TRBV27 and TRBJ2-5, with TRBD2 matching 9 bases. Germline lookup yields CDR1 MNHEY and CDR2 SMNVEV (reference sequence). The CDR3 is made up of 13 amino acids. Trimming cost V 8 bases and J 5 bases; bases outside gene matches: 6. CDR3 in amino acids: CASRRGGWETQYF. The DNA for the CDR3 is TGTGCCAGCCGGCGGGGGGGCTGGGAGACCCAGTACTTC.

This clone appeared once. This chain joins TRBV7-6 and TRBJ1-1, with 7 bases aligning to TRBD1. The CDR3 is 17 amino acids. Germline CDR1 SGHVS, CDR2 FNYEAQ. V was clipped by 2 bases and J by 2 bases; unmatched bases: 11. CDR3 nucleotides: TGTGCCAGCAGCTTATATCCACTCCGGGACAGCAACACTGAAGCTTTCTTT. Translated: CASSLYPLRDSNTEAFF.

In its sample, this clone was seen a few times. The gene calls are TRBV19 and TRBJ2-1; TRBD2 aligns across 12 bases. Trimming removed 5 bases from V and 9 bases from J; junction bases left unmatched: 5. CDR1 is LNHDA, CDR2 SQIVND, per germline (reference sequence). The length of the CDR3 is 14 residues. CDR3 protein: CASSVLAGGREQFF. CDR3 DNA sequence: TGTGCCAGTAGTGTCCTAGCGGGGGGGCGTGAGCAGTTCTTC.

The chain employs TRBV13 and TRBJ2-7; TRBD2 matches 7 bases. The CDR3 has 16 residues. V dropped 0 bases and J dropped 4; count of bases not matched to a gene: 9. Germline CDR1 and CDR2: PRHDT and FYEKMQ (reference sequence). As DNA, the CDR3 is TGTGCCAGCAGCTTAGGGGGTAGCGGGTCAGGGTACGAGCAGTACTTC. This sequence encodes CASSLGGSGSGYEQYF.

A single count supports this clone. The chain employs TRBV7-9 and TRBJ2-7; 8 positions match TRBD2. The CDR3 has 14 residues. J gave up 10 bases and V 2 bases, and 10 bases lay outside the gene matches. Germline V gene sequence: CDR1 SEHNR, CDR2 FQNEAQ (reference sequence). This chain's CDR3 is CASSLQLAVDPQYF. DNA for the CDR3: TGTGCCAGCAGCTTACAACTAGCGGTAGATCCCCAGTACTTC.

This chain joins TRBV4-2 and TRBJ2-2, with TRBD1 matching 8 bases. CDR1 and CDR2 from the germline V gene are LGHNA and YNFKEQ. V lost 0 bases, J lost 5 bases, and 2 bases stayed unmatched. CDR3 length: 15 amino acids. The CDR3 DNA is TGTGCCAGCAGCCAAGACTACAGGGGGACCGGGGAGCTGTTTTTT. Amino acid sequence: CASSQDYRGTGELFF.

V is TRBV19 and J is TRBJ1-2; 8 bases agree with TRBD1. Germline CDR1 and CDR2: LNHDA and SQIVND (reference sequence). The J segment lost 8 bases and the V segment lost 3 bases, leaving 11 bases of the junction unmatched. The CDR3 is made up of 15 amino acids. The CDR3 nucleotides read TGTGCCAGTAGTATTAACCCGACAGGGGATCAAGGCTACACCTTC. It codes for CASSINPTGDQGYTF.

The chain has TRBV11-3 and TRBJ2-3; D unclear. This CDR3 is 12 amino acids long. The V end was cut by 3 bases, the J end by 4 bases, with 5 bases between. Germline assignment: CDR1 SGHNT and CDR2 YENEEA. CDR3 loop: CASSFFPDTQYF. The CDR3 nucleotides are TGTGCCAGCAGCTTCTTCCCAGATACGCAGTATTTT.

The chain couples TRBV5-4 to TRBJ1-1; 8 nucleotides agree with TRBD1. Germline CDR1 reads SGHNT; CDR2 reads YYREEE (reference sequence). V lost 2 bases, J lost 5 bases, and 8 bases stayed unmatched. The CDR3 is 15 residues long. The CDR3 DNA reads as TGTGCCAGCAGCTTCCGACAGGGGATCTTTACTGAAGCTTTCTTT. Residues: CASSFRQGIFTEAFF.

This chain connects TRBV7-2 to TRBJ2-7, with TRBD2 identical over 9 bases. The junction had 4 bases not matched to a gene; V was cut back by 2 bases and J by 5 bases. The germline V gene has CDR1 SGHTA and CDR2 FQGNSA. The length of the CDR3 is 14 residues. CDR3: CASSLSSGSHEQYF. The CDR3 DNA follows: TGTGCCAGCAGCTTAAGTAGCGGGAGCCACGAGCAGTACTTC.

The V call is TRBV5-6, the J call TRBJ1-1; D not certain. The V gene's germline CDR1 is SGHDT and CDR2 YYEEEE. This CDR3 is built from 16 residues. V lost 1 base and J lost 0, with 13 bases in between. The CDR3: CASSLRRTQLNTEAFF. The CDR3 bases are TGTGCCAGCAGCTTGCGAAGAACGCAATTGAACACTGAAGCTTTCTTT.

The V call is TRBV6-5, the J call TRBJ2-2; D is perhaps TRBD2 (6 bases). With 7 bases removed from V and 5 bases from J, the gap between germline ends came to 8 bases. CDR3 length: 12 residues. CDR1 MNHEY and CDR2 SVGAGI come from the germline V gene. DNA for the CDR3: TGTGCCAGCATTGGAGGGACCGGGGAGCTGTTTTTT. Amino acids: CASIGGTGELFF.